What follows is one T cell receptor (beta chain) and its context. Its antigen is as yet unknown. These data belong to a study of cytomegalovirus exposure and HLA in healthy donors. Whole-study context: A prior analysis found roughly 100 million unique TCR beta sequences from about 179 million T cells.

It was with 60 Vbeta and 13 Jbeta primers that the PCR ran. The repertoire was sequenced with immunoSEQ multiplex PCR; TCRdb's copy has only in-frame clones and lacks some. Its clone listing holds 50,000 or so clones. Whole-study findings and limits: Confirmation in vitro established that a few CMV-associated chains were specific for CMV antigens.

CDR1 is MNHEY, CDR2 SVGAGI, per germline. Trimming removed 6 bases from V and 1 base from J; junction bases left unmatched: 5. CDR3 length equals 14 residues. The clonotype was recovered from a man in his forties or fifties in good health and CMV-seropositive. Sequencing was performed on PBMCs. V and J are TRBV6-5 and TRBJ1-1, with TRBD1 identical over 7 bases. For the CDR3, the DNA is TGTGCCAGCAGCCACACAGGGGAGAACACTGAAGCTTTCTTT. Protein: CASSHTGENTEAFF.